What follows are 8 T cell receptor beta chains derived from one specimen sequenced in a study of blood T cells in healthy people across ages. A second PCR, run for about 6 to 12 cycles, used a sample-barcoded 5' primer plus a J-beta primer mix. TCRdb reprocessed the 5' RACE reads via MiXCR and lists one record per CDR3 protein. The sample gives roughly 1,000,000 distinct CDR3 sequences, under 30% of which show up once; 0.65% to 0.75% is in the top ten. In addition, the sample was reused for a study of T cells of mothers and their children.

The sample comprised blood. These receptors all come from a girl aged 2-10 years in good health.

This chain connects TRBV5-1 to TRBJ2-3, with 9 bases lining up with TRBD2. Trimming cost V 0 bases and J 2 bases; bases outside gene matches: 4. The CDR3 covers 16 residues. Germline V gene sequence: CDR1 SGHRS, CDR2 YFSETQ. In DNA form, the CDR3 reads TGCGCCAGCAGCTTGGCCCCTAGCGGGGCCACAGATACGCAGTATTTT. Translating gives CASSLAPSGATDTQYF.

Ten or more counts support this clonotype. The chain employs TRBV9 and TRBJ2-7; 9 bases agree with TRBD2. Germline V lookup: CDR1 SGDLS, CDR2 YYNGEE. The CDR3 has 14 residues. J was trimmed by 0 bases and V by 3 bases; bases with no gene match: 1. This CDR3 is CASSGLADSYEQYF. The CDR3 nucleotides are TGTGCCAGCAGCGGACTAGCGGACTCCTACGAGCAGTACTTC.

This clonotype was detected a few times. The chain joins TRBV5-1 to TRBJ2-6, with D possibly TRBD1 on 6 matching bases. The CDR3 extends over 17 amino acids. Trimming took 1 base from V and 2 from J, leaving 13 bases between them. Germline V gene lookup returns CDR1 SGHRS and CDR2 YFSETQ. This chain's CDR3 is CASSLLGGEAGANVLTF. CDR3 bases: TGCGCCAGCAGCTTGTTAGGGGGTGAAGCTGGGGCCAACGTCCTGACTTTC.

This clonotype was recorded a few times. V gene TRBV28 combines with J gene TRBJ1-5; possible D gene TRBD1, 5 bases. V dropped 10 bases and J dropped 6 bases, with 25 bases sitting between them. The germline CDR1 and CDR2 sequences are MDHEN and SYDVKM. This CDR3 comprises 16 residues. The CDR3: CAILEGQGTFFQPQHF. The DNA for the CDR3 is TGTGCCATCTTGGAGGGTCAGGGCACGTTTTTTCAGCCCCAGCATTTT.

This clonotype was picked up a small number of times. The chain has TRBV16 and TRBJ1-6; 8 bases are shared with TRBD1. CDR1 is KGHSY and CDR2 is FQNENV in the germline V gene. V was pared by 3 bases and J by 8 bases, with 9 bases of the junction left unmatched. The CDR3 totals 16 residues. In DNA form, the CDR3 reads TGTGCCAGCAGCCACCAGGACAGGGTATACTATTCACCCCTCCACTTT. It codes for CASSHQDRVYYSPLHF.

J is TRBJ1-6 and V is TRBV20-1; D might be TRBD1 (6 bases). The CDR3 has 15 amino acids. Germline V gives CDR1 DFQATT, CDR2 SNEGSKA (reference sequence). V gave up 6 bases and J gave up 7 bases, with 19 bases separating them. The CDR3 nucleotides read TGCAGTGCCCCTAGAGGTGGACAGCGAAATTCACCCCTCCACTTT. Translation gives CSAPRGGQRNSPLHF.

This chain links TRBV3-1 with TRBJ1-5; D remains unclear. With 0 bases removed from V and 7 bases from J, the gap between germline ends came to 10 bases. Looked up from germline, CDR1 is LGHDT and CDR2 is YNNKEL (reference sequence). The CDR3 is 14 residues long. The CDR3 is CASSQDYPGQPQHF. CDR3 bases: TGTGCCAGCAGCCAAGATTACCCGGGACAGCCCCAGCATTTT.

The CDR3 protein is CATQSVGSPLHF. DNA for the CDR3: TGTGCCACCCAGTCGGTCGGTTCACCCCTCCACTTT. This chain joins TRBV12-3 or TRBV12-4 and TRBJ1-6; no firm D call. Trimming pared 10 bases from V and 9 bases from J, leaving 13 bases between. CDR3 length: 12 amino acids.